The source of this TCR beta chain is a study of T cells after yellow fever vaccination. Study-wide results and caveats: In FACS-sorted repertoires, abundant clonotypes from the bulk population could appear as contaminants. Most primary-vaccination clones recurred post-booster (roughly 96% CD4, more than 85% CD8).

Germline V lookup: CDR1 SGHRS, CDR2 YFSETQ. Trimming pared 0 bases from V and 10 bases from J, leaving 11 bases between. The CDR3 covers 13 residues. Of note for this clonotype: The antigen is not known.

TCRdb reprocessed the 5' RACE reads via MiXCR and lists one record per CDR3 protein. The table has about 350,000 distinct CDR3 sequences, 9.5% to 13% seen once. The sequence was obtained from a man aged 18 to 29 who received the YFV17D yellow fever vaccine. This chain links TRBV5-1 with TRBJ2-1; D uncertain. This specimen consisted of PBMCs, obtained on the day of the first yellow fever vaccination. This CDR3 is CASSLAGWGEQFF. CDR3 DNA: TGCGCCAGCAGCTTGGCGGGTTGGGGAGAGCAGTTCTTC.